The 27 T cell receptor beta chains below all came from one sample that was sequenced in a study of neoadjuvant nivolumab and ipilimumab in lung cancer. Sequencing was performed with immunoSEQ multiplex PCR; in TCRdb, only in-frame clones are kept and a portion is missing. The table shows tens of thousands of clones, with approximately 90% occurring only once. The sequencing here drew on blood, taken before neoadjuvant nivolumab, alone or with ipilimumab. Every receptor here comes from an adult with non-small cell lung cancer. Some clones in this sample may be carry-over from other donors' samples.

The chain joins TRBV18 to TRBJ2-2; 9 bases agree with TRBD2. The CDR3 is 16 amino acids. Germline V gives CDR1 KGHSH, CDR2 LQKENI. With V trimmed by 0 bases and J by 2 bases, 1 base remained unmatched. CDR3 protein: CASSPPGLANTGELFF. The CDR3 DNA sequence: TGTGCCAGCTCACCACCGGGACTAGCAAACACCGGGGAGCTGTTTTTT.

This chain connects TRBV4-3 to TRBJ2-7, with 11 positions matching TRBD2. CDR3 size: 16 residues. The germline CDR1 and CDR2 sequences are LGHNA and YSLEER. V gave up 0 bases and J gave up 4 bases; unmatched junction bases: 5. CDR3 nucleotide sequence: TGCGCCAGCAGCCAAGAGGTAGCGGGAGGGAGGTACGAGCAGTACTTC. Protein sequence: CASSQEVAGGRYEQYF.

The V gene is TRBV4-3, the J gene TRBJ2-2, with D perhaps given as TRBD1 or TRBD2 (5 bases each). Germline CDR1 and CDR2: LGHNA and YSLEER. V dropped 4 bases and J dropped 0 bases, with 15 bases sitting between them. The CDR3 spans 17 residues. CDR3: CASSPLGAGTNTGELFF. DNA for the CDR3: TGCGCCAGCAGCCCTCTCGGGGCAGGAACGAACACCGGGGAGCTGTTTTTT.

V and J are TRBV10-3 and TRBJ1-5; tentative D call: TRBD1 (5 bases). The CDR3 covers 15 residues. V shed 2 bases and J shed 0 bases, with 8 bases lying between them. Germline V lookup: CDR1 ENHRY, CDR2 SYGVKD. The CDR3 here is CAISEDRTSNQPQHF. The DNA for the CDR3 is TGTGCCATCAGTGAGGACAGAACTAGCAATCAGCCCCAGCATTTT.

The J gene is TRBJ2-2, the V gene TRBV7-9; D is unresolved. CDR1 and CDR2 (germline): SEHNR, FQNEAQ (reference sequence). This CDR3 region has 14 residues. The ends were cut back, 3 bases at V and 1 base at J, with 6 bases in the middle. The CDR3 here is CASSFGRNTGELFF. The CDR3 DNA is TGTGCCAGCAGCTTTGGAAGGAACACCGGGGAGCTGTTTTTT.

The chain's CDR3 is CSVGDGGAGSETQYF. Here the CDR3 DNA reads TGCAGCGTTGGGGACGGAGGCGCGGGAAGCGAGACCCAGTACTTC. V is TRBV29-1 and J is TRBJ2-5, with a weak D call TRBD2 (6 bases). Trimming stripped 4 bases from V and 5 bases from J, with 20 bases between. Germline lookup yields CDR1 SQVTM and CDR2 ANQGSEA. The CDR3 totals 15 residues.

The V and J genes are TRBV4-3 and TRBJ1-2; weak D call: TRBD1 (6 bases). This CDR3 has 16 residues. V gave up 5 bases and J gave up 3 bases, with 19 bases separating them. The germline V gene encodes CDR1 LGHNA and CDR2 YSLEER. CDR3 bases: TGCGCCAGCAGCTTAGGGGGGGCAGGGTGGGACTATGGCTACACCTTC. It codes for CASSLGGAGWDYGYTF.

As DNA, the CDR3 is TGTGCCAGCAGACCCGACAGGGAGCGAGTCCGCGCTTTCTTT. Its protein is CASRPDRERVRAFF. This chain connects TRBV6-5 to TRBJ1-1; 7 bases fit TRBD1. V lost 6 bases to trimming and J lost 11 bases; unmatched junction nucleotides: 15. The germline gives CDR1 MNHEY, CDR2 SVGAGI. CDR3 length equals 14 residues.

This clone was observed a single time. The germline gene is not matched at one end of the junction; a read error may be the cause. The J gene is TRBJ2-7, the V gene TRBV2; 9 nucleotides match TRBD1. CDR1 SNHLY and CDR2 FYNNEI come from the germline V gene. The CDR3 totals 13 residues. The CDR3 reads CASRYGQGPPLGF. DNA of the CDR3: TGTGCCAGCAGGTACGGACAGGGGCCGCCCCTAGGCTTC.

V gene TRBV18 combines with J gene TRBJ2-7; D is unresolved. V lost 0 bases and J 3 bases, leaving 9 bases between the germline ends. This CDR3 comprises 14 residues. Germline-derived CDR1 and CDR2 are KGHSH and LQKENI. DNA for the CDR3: TGTGCCAGCTCACCACCTTACAGAAGCTACGAGCAGTACTTC. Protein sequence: CASSPPYRSYEQYF.

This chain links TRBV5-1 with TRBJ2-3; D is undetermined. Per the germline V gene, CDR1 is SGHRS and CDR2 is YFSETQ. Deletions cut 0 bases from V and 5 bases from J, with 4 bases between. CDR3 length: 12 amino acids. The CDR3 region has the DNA TGCGCCAGCAGCTTGGGTGGAGATACGCAGTATTTT. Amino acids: CASSLGGDTQYF.

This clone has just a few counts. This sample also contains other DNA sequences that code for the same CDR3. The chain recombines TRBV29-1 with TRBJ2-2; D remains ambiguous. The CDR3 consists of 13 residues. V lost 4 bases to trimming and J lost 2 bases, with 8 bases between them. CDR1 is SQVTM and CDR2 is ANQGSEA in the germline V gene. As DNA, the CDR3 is TGCAGCGTTGGTACACCTAACACCGGGGAGCTGTTTTTT. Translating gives CSVGTPNTGELFF.

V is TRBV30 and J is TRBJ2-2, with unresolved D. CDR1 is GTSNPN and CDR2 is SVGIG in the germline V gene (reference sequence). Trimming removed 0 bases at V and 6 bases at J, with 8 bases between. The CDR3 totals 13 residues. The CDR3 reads CAWSVTLPGELFF. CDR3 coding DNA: TGTGCCTGGAGTGTGACCCTCCCCGGGGAGCTGTTTTTT. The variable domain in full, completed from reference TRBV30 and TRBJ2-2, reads SQTIHQWPATLVQPVGSPLSLECTVEGTSNPNLYWYRQAAGRGLQLLFYSVGIGQISSEVPQNLSASRPQDRQFILSSKKLLLSDSGFYLCAWSVTLPGELFFGEGSRLTVL.

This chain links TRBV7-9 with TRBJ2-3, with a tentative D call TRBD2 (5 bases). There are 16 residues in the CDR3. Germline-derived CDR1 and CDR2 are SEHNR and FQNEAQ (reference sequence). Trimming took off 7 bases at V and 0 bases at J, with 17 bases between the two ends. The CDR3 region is CASTNLGGSSTDTQYF. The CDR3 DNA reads TGTGCCAGCACCAACCTTGGCGGGTCTAGCACAGATACGCAGTATTTT.

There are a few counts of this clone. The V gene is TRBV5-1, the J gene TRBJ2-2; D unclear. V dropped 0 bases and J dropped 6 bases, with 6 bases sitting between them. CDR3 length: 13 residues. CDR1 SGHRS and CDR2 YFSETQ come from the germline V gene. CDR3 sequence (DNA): TGCGCCAGCAGCTTGGCCTGGGCCGGGGAGCTGTTTTTT. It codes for CASSLAWAGELFF.

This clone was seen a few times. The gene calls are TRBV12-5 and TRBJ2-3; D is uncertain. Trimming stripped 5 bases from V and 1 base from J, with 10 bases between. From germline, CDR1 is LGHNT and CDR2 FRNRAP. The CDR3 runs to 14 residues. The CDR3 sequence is CASGVGRGTDTQYF. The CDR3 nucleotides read TGTGCTAGTGGTGTCGGCCGGGGCACAGATACGCAGTATTTT.

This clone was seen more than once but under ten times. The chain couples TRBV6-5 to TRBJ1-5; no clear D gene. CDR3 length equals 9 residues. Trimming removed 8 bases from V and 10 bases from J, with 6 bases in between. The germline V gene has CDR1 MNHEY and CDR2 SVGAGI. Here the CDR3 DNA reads TGTGCCAGCGGGGTACCCCAGCATTTT. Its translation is CASGVPQHF.

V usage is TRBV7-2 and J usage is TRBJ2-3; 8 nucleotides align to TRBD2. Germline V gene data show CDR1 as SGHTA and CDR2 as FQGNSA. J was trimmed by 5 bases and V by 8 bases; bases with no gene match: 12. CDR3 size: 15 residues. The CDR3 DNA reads TGTGCCAGCGCATTACGGGGCGGGGGGATAGATACGCAGTATTTT. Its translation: CASALRGGGIDTQYF. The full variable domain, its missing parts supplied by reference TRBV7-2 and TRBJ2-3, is GAGVSQSPSNKVTEKGKDVELRCDPISGHTALYWYRQSLGQGLEFLIYFQGNSAPDKSGLPSDRFSAERTGGSVSTLTIQRTQQEDSAVYLCASALRGGGIDTQYFGPGTRLTVL.

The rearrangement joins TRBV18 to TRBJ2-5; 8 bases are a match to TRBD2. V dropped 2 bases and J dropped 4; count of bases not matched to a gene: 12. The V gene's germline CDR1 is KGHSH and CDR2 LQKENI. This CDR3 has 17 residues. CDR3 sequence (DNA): TGTGCCAGCTCACCAACGCAGATAGCGGGGCGGGGAGAGACCCAGTACTTC. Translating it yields CASSPTQIAGRGETQYF.

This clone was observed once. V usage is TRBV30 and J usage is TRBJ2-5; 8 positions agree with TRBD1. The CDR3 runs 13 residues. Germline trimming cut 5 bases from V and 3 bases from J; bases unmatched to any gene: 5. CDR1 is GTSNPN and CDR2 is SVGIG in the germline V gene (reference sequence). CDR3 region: CAWSGTGKETQYF. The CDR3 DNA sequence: TGTGCCTGGTCTGGGACAGGAAAAGAGACCCAGTACTTC.

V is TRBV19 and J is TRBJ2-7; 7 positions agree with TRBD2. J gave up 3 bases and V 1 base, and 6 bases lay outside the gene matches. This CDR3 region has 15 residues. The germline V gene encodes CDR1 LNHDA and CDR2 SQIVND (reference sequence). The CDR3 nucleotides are TGTGCCAGTAGTATAGCCTCCCCGGGGGGCTACGAGCAGTACTTC. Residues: CASSIASPGGYEQYF.

CDR3 nucleotide sequence: TGTGCCAGCACCCGAGGGCGGCCAGCCTACGAGCAGTACTTC. It codes for CASTRGRPAYEQYF. The chain has TRBV13 and TRBJ2-7; weak D call: TRBD2 (5 bases). CDR3 length: 14 residues. V lost 7 bases to trimming and J lost 2 bases, with 15 bases between them. Germline V gene lookup returns CDR1 PRHDT and CDR2 FYEKMQ (reference sequence).

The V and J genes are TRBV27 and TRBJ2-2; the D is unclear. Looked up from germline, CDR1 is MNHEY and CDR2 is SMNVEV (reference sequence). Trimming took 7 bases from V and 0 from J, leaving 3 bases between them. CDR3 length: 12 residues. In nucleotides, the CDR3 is TGTGCCAGCACCCCGAACACCGGGGAGCTGTTTTTT. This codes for CASTPNTGELFF.

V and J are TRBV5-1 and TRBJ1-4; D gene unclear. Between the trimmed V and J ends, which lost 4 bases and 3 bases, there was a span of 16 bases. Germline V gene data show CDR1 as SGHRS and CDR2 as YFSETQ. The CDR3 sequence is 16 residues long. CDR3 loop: CASSPFGMSSNEKLFF. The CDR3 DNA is TGCGCCAGCAGCCCGTTTGGTATGTCCTCTAATGAAAAACTGTTTTTT.

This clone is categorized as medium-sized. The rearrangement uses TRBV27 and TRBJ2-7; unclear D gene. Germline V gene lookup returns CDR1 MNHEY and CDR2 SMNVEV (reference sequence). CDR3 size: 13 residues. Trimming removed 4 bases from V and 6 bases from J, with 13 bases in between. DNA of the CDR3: TGTGCCAGCAGTTCGGGCACCGCACCCGAGCAGTACTTC. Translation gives CASSSGTAPEQYF.

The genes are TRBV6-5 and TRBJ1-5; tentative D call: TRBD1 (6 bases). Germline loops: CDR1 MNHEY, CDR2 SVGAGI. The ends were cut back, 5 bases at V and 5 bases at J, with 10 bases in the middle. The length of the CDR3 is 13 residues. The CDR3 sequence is CASSVDSYQPQHF. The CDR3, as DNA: TGTGCCAGCAGTGTGGACAGCTATCAGCCCCAGCATTTT.

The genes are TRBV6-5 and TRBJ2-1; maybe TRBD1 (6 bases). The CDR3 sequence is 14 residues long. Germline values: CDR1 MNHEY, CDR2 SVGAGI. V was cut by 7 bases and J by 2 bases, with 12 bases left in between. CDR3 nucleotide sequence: TGTGCCAGCAAGAAGGGGGTTCCCTACAATGAGCAGTTCTTC. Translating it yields CASKKGVPYNEQFF.